The clone carrying this T cell receptor beta chain occurred many times. The data stem from a study of identical twins. A universal primer binding site was introduced by template switching. The final cDNA contained unique molecular identifiers. TCRdb re-called the 5' RACE reads through MiXCR, storing one row per CDR3 protein. The sample consists of about 480,000 distinct CDR3 sequences, 12% to 15% of them appearing once. Germline V gene sequence: CDR1 MNHEY, CDR2 SVGAGI. The CDR3 loop spans 14 amino acids. The V gene lost 2 bases and the J gene lost 2 bases, with 10 bases spanning the gap. In addition, the sample was reused for a study of yellow fever vaccine responses in identical twins.

The specimen was CD4+ T cells sorted from blood. This rearrangement joins TRBV6-5 to TRBJ2-7; maybe TRBD1 (6 bases). The TCR sequence derives from a woman aged 18-30 years in good health. The CDR3 loop reads CASSYQQGPYEQYF. The CDR3 DNA reads as TGTGCCAGCAGTTACCAACAGGGACCCTACGAGCAGTACTTC.